This TCR beta chain was retrieved from a study of cytomegalovirus exposure and HLA in healthy donors. The PCR ran on 60 Vbeta and 13 Jbeta primers. Original methodology: An analysis performed later counted 60 million to 90 million unique TCR beta chains (roughly 11 million of them shared). TCRdb keeps only in-frame clones here, not all; method: immunoSEQ multiplex PCR. V and J calls and clone size are copied from that table; D and trimming were computed from the DNA. The sample yields some 160,000 clones, less than 90% seen once. Sample: PBMCs. The sequence was collected from a woman in her late teens or twenties in good health and CMV-seronegative.

For the CDR3, the DNA is TGTGCCAGTAGTTTGTCGGGGGAGCTGTTTTTT. This gives the protein CASSLSGELFF. The rearrangement uses TRBV19 and TRBJ2-2; D remains ambiguous. V was trimmed by 5 bases and J by 8 bases, leaving 6 bases between them. The CDR3 is 11 residues long. Germline values: CDR1 LNHDA, CDR2 SQIVND (reference sequence). The variable domain in full, completed from reference TRBV19 and TRBJ2-2, reads DGGITQSPKYLFRKEGQNVTLSCEQNLNHDAMYWYRQDPGQGLRLIYYSQIVNDFQKGDIAEGYSVSREKKESFPLTVTSAQKNPTAFYLCASSLSGELFFGEGSRLTVL.